This entry concerns a single T cell receptor beta chain. In the study's own analysis: Amplified reference gene primers provided the basis for estimating nucleated cell counts. Profiled with immunoSEQ multiplex PCR; TCRdb holds only in-frame clones, not every one. V, J and clone size were drawn from that table, and D and trimming were deduced from the DNA. In the table there are about 160,000 clones, 78% of which are singletons. V lost 10 bases to trimming and J lost 8 bases; unmatched junction nucleotides: 14. The CDR3 length is 15 residues. CDR1 is MNHEY, CDR2 SVGAGI, per germline. This sample was included in a study of blood T cell repertoires in COVID-19. Overall study context: Spain, Italy and the United States supplied samples that represented acute and convalescent COVID-19.

This sequence joins TRBV6-5 and TRBJ1-4; TRBD1 agrees at 9 bases. The origin of this receptor is a woman older than 75 with acute or convalescent COVID-19. The source material was peripheral blood. The CDR3 is CATSGTGTGREKLFF. The CDR3 bases are TGTGCCACCTCCGGTACCGGGACAGGGCGGGAAAAACTGTTTTTT.